The source of this T cell receptor (beta chain) is a study of blood T cells in healthy people across ages (dated by TCRdb to between 2014 and 2016). Regarding the complete study: In model experiments, roughly one uniquely barcoded TCR beta cDNA molecule per two T cells was captured by template switching. Four age groups were formed from the donors: young (average approximately 16 years), middle-aged (just under 40), aged (roughly 58) and long-lived (about 80). Age-related changes in TCR beta repertoire diversity were measured in the study by deep sequencing normalized with unique cDNA molecular identifiers. Two additional independent replicas of 1 million unique cDNA reads from the same blood draw were analyzed for two donors (one aged 18 to 30 and one aged 80 or older).

The CDR1 and CDR2 encoded by the germline V gene are SGDLS and YYNGEE. The CDR3 goes from the cysteine to the phenylalanine over 13 residues. Left in the record is the CDR3 DNA by itself, 39 bases read in frame from the first base. This clonotype was observed a single time. Its antigen is not yet known. The junction and the germline gene differ at one end; a read error may be behind it. Systemically healthy Caucasian individuals from Russia, 35 to 50 in total and aged roughly 6 to 90 years, were included as donors. Each donor gave ten milliliters of peripheral blood, collected into EDTA-treated Vacutainer tubes. Ficoll-Paque density-gradient centrifugation was used to isolate PBMCs, with at least 6 million obtained per sample. Total RNA, at least 6 micrograms per sample, was extracted from PBMCs with Trizol reagent. For every donor, flow cytometry on a PBMC aliquot measured the percentage of naive CD45RAhigh/CD27high T cells.

Overall study outcomes, separate from this receptor: A strong correlation was found between observed TCR beta diversity and the percentage of naive T cells measured by flow cytometry. The CMV infection status of donors was not known, potentially confounding age-related changes in expanded clonotypes. Compared with the aged group, the long-lived group had more naive CD4+ T cells, fewer expanded clones and increased TCR diversity, a pattern suggesting age selection. As age increased, observed TCR beta diversity per million T cells dropped in a roughly linear way, and a significant reduction was already evident by age roughly 36. Estimates of total diversity based on one million sequenced T cells were considered lower bounds and underestimates. Conclusive comparison of naive and antigen-experienced compartments was prevented by the profiling of bulk unsorted PBMCs.

The library was obtained by 5' RACE. Instrument used: Illumina HiSeq 2500. A second roughly 6 to 11 cycle PCR used a sample-barcoded 5' primer and a J-beta primer mix. Each TCR beta cDNA molecule received a unique molecular identifier from a template-switch 5' adaptor carrying 12 random nucleotides. Each sample yielded at least 3 million CDR3-containing paired-end reads. First-strand cDNA synthesis was performed from all RNA using the Mint cDNA synthesis kit, with priming by a TRBC-specific oligonucleotide. After uracil-DNA glycosylase treatment, a first 18-cycle PCR used universal primers M1SS and BC2_uni_R on all cDNA. Turning to the authors' computational methods: Normalization of each sample was performed by random selection of 1 million high-quality reads, each carrying a distinct molecular identifier. Instead of being binned into consensus sequences, reads with shared molecular identifiers were discarded. CDR3 identification, clonotype clustering and error correction used MiTCR with a Q25 quality threshold and the strictest error-elimination algorithm. A nonparametric unseen species model with Euler transformation was used to estimate a lower bound on total TCR beta diversity. TCRdb took the public reads, trimmed them with fastp at Q25, ran MiXCR for clone calling and kept in-frame beta chains. One record per CDR3 amino acid sequence lists the most common genes and DNA. TCRdb's processing, not the study's, gives the V and J calls here. This sample holds more than 750,000 distinct CDR3 sequences; almost 30% were observed only once. The ten most abundant clones make up roughly 10% of the sample.

The same specimen was also included in a second study, on T cells of mothers and their children. From that second study: Nine systemically healthy Caucasian individuals, comprising three mothers and their six children, were included as donors. cDNA synthesis used all of the extracted RNA, with around 1.5 ug of RNA in each 15 ul reaction. In the second PCR, the M1S primer introduced both the sample barcodes and 2-4 random nucleotides. Over 8.5 million TCR beta CDR3 reads came from each mother, compared with around 3 million reads from each child. Thymic selection similarly shapes TCR recombination output in related and unrelated pairs, with minor effect from inherited differences. Normalized repertoire overlap was always slightly but never significantly higher in related than unrelated mother-child pairs. Persistent microchimeric T cell clones were not detected, at a sensitivity of 85 to 100 clones per million clonotypes. The study used deep NGS to compare TCR beta repertoires of mothers and children, seeking features distinguishing related mother-child pairs from unrelated individuals. Mothers averaged approximately 40 +/- 4 years of age and children averaged roughly 10 +/- 4 years. After adapters were ligated using NEBNext reagents, the libraries underwent 100+100 nt paired-end sequencing on an Illumina HiSeq 2000. To avoid cross-contamination, the mother libraries and the child libraries were prepared a month apart and sequenced in separate runs. For each donor, between roughly 450,000 and 2,100,000 distinct TCR beta clonotypes were identified. Naive TCR beta clonotypes were estimated from low-frequency clonotypes matched to each donor's FACS-determined naive share, without sorting.

The chain was built from TRBV9 and TRBJ2-5; the D match is possibly TRBD1 or TRBD2, with 6 bases aligned in each. The last part of the DNA fits TRBJ2-7 better; the J call may be wrong. This clonotype was sampled from a woman aged 40 to 55 in good health. Specimen: blood. The CDR3: CANSVGGMDEQYF. The base sequence is TGTGCCAACAGCGTAGGGGGGATGGACGAGCAGTACTTC.